Listed below are T cell receptor beta chains from one sample, sequenced in a study of T-cell memory formation after mild COVID-19. TCRdb passed the 5' RACE reads through MiXCR, listing each CDR3 protein once. Altogether about 440,000 distinct CDR3 sequences are present, over 15% being singletons, with the ten largest covering roughly 8.4%. The sequenced material came from PBMCs or a T cell subset sorted from them (not recorded which). Receptors were obtained from an adult woman who had mild COVID-19 (a few samples of this study predate the infection). Cell type and time point are not known. Both conserved end residues are part of each CDR3. D genes are given only for firm matches. Size is omitted from some rows. Given values are once, few, many or a class for expanded clones.

clone_size: few
v_call: TRBV5-1
d_call: -
j_call: TRBJ2-1
cdr3_aa: CASSPIGGTYNEQFF
cdr3_nt: TGCGCCAGCAGCCCTATTGGGGGTACCTACAATGAGCAGTTCTTC

clone_size: few
v_call: TRBV4-2
d_call: -
j_call: TRBJ1-2
cdr3_aa: CASSQATLVADYGYTF
cdr3_nt: TGTGCCAGCAGCCAAGCGACGTTGGTGGCAGACTATGGCTACACCTTC

clone_size: -
v_call: TRBV24-1
d_call: TRBD1
j_call: TRBJ2-7
cdr3_aa: CATSGTGGGSYEQYF
cdr3_nt: TGTGCCACCAGTGGTACAGGGGGCGGATCCTACGAGCAGTACTTC

clone_size: -
v_call: TRBV9
d_call: -
j_call: TRBJ2-7
cdr3_aa: CASSARVGSYEQYF
cdr3_nt: TGTGCCAGCAGCGCCAGGGTCGGGAGCTACGAGCAGTACTTC

clone_size: few
v_call: TRBV2
d_call: -
j_call: TRBJ2-7
cdr3_aa: CASSEPRSSYEQYF
cdr3_nt: TGTGCCAGCAGTGAGCCACGCAGCTCCTACGAGCAGTACTTC

clone_size: once
v_call: TRBV7-9
d_call: -
j_call: TRBJ2-1
cdr3_aa: CASRIGNEQFF
cdr3_nt: TGTGCCAGCAGAATCGGCAATGAGCAGTTCTTC

clone_size: few
v_call: TRBV15
d_call: -
j_call: TRBJ1-5
cdr3_aa: CATSSLAVDSQPQHF
cdr3_nt: TGTGCCACCAGCTCCCTCGCGGTGGATAGTCAGCCCCAGCATTTT

clone_size: -
v_call: TRBV29-1
d_call: TRBD1
j_call: TRBJ2-7
cdr3_aa: CSVVATGTTYEQYF
cdr3_nt: TGCAGCGTTGTAGCGACAGGGACAACCTACGAGCAGTACTTC

clone_size: few
v_call: TRBV12-3/TRBV12-4
d_call: -
j_call: TRBJ1-1
cdr3_aa: CASSLSLGWSTEAFF
cdr3_nt: TGTGCCAGCAGCCTCTCGCTGGGATGGAGCACTGAAGCTTTCTTT

clone_size: -
v_call: TRBV12-3/TRBV12-4
d_call: TRBD2
j_call: TRBJ2-1
cdr3_aa: CASSSGGTHNEQFF
cdr3_nt: TGTGCCAGCAGTAGCGGGGGGACGCACAATGAGCAGTTCTTC

clone_size: few
v_call: TRBV4-1
d_call: TRBD2
j_call: TRBJ2-2
cdr3_aa: CASSQASGIFGGELFF
cdr3_nt: TGCGCCAGCAGCCAAGCTAGCGGGATTTTTGGCGGGGAGCTGTTTTTT

clone_size: few
v_call: TRBV14
d_call: TRBD2
j_call: TRBJ2-3
cdr3_aa: CASSPLAGVVDTQYF
cdr3_nt: TGTGCCAGCAGCCCCTTAGCGGGAGTTGTGGATACGCAGTATTTT

clone_size: -
v_call: TRBV4-1
d_call: TRBD2
j_call: TRBJ2-5
cdr3_aa: CASSHAAGEETQYF
cdr3_nt: TGCGCCAGCAGCCACGCCGCGGGGGAAGAGACCCAGTACTTC

clone_size: -
v_call: TRBV4-3
d_call: -
j_call: TRBJ2-5
cdr3_aa: CASSQEEGTGETQYF
cdr3_nt: TGCGCCAGCAGCCAAGAGGAGGGCACGGGAGAGACCCAGTACTTC

clone_size: few
v_call: TRBV12-3/TRBV12-4
d_call: -
j_call: TRBJ2-7
cdr3_aa: CASSLGTPFSYEQYF
cdr3_nt: TGTGCCAGCAGTTTGGGGACACCCTTCTCCTACGAGCAGTACTTC

clone_size: -
v_call: TRBV7-9
d_call: -
j_call: TRBJ1-2
cdr3_aa: CASRSTGDNGYTF
cdr3_nt: TGTGCCAGCAGGTCGACAGGCGATAATGGCTACACCTTC

clone_size: few
v_call: TRBV11-2
d_call: TRBD1
j_call: TRBJ2-5
cdr3_aa: CASSLGYRGQETQYF
cdr3_nt: TGTGCCAGCAGCTTAGGGTACAGGGGGCAAGAGACCCAGTACTTC

clone_size: -
v_call: TRBV7-9
d_call: -
j_call: TRBJ2-7
cdr3_aa: CASSLVRGTNYEQYF
cdr3_nt: TGTGCCAGCAGCTTAGTAAGGGGGACGAACTACGAGCAGTACTTC

clone_size: -
v_call: TRBV14
d_call: -
j_call: TRBJ2-1
cdr3_aa: CASSRGARGLSYNEQFF
cdr3_nt: TGTGCCAGCAGCCGGGGGGCTAGGGGCCTAAGCTACAATGAGCAGTTCTTC

clone_size: few
v_call: TRBV4-3
d_call: -
j_call: TRBJ2-3
cdr3_aa: CASSQEGLRTDTQYF
cdr3_nt: TGCGCCAGCAGCCAAGAGGGACTTCGCACAGATACGCAGTATTTT

clone_size: -
v_call: TRBV30
d_call: -
j_call: TRBJ1-3
cdr3_aa: CAWTQGSSGNTIYF
cdr3_nt: TGTGCCTGGACCCAGGGCAGCTCTGGAAACACCATATATTTT

clone_size: few
v_call: TRBV6-4
d_call: TRBD2
j_call: TRBJ2-1
cdr3_aa: CASADFPSGSNEQFF
cdr3_nt: TGTGCCAGCGCGGATTTCCCTAGCGGGAGTAATGAGCAGTTCTTC

clone_size: -
v_call: TRBV7-9
d_call: TRBD1
j_call: TRBJ1-1
cdr3_aa: CASSSTGGSGNTEAFF
cdr3_nt: TGTGCCAGCAGCTCGACAGGGGGCAGTGGTAATACTGAAGCTTTCTTT

clone_size: few
v_call: TRBV29-1
d_call: -
j_call: TRBJ2-7
cdr3_aa: CSVEAGARDEQYF
cdr3_nt: TGCAGCGTTGAAGCAGGGGCGCGGGACGAGCAGTACTTC

clone_size: -
v_call: TRBV20-1
d_call: -
j_call: TRBJ2-5
cdr3_aa: CSARRGIIGETQYF
cdr3_nt: TGCAGTGCTAGACGAGGAATCATCGGGGAGACCCAGTACTTC

clone_size: few
v_call: TRBV21-1
d_call: -
j_call: TRBJ2-5
cdr3_aa: CASSKRDSGSQYF
cdr3_nt: TGTGCCAGCAGCAAGAGGGACTCCGGGTCCCAGTACTTC

clone_size: few
v_call: TRBV5-1
d_call: -
j_call: TRBJ2-3
cdr3_aa: CASSEAASRNTQYF
cdr3_nt: TGCGCCAGCAGCGAGGCGGCTAGCCGGAATACGCAGTATTTT

clone_size: few
v_call: TRBV5-4
d_call: TRBD1
j_call: TRBJ2-6
cdr3_aa: CASRPRTGGAAPLLSGANVLTF
cdr3_nt: TGTGCCAGCAGACCAAGGACAGGGGGCGCGGCCCCTTTGCTCTCTGGGGCCAACGTCCTGACTTTC